Below, 24 T cell receptor beta chains from the same sample are listed, as sequenced in a study of regulatory and conventional T cells in RAG deficiency. Sequencing was performed with immunoSEQ multiplex PCR; in TCRdb, only in-frame clones are kept and a portion is missing. Of around 37,000 clones listed, about 89% are singletons. The same sample was also studied in work on regulatory T cells. That work adds: Primers: 52 TRBV forward and 13 TRBJ reverse.

The material sequenced was CD8+ T cells sorted from blood. These receptors came from a human donor in good health.

CDR3 bases: TGCAGCGTTGAGTTCCGGAACCCCACTCACTACGAGCAGTACTTC. Translating it yields CSVEFRNPTHYEQYF. The chain uses TRBV29-1 and TRBJ2-7; D not certain. The CDR3 length is 15 residues. CDR1 is SQVTM and CDR2 is ANQGSEA in the germline V gene. V was pared by 3 bases and J by 3 bases, with 18 bases between.

The rearrangement joins TRBV4-1 to TRBJ1-2, with D possibly being TRBD1 (5 bases). The CDR3 has 15 amino acids. V was cut by 1 base and J by 2 bases, with 11 bases left in between. Germline V gene data show CDR1 as MGHRA and CDR2 as YSYEKL. The CDR3 DNA follows: TGCGCCAGCAGCCAAGTTTCAGGGCCCAACTATGGCTACACCTTC. The encoded protein is CASSQVSGPNYGYTF.

The chain has TRBV2 and TRBJ1-1; 7 bases line up with TRBD1. The J segment lost 5 bases and the V segment lost 5 bases, leaving 11 bases of the junction unmatched. The germline V gene encodes CDR1 SNHLY and CDR2 FYNNEI. The CDR3 contains 15 residues. In DNA, the CDR3 is TGTGCCAGCAGTAAGGGACAGCGGGGTGGGACTGAAGCTTTCTTT. Translating gives CASSKGQRGGTEAFF.

The chain joins TRBV5-1 to TRBJ2-5, with 7 bases aligning to TRBD1. V lost 0 bases and J lost 5; bases outside the gene matches: 7. CDR3 size: 15 residues. The germline V gene encodes CDR1 SGHRS and CDR2 YFSETQ. The CDR3 spells CASSLVQGVRETQYF. The CDR3 DNA follows: TGCGCCAGCAGCTTGGTCCAGGGGGTAAGGGAGACCCAGTACTTC. Together with reference TRBV5-1 and TRBJ2-5, the CDR3 gives the full variable domain: KAGVTQTPRYLIKTRGQQVTLSCSPISGHRSVSWYQQTPGQGLQFLFEYFSETQRNKGNFPGRFSGRQFSNSRSEMNVSTLELGDSALYLCASSLVQGVRETQYFGPGTRLLVL.

With regard to this clone: One end of the junction fails to match germline, which may point to a read error. The gene calls are TRBV9 and TRBJ2-1, with 8 nucleotides matching TRBD2. Per the germline V gene, CDR1 is SGDLS and CDR2 is YYNGEE. The CDR3 is made up of 16 amino acids. In DNA, the CDR3 is TGTGCCAGCAGCGCCGCGAGCGGGAGCTCCTTCAATGAGCAGTTCTTC. Its translation: CASSAASGSSFNEQFF.

The gene calls are TRBV2 and TRBJ2-5; 11 bases agree with TRBD2. Germline CDR1 and CDR2: SNHLY and FYNNEI. The CDR3 covers 14 residues. After removal of 6 bases from V and 5 bases from J, the junction contained 5 bases not matched to a gene. The CDR3: CASSGTSGRETQYF. In nucleotides, the CDR3 is TGTGCCAGCAGCGGGACTAGCGGCCGCGAGACCCAGTACTTC.

This chain uses TRBV11-3 with TRBJ1-5; 10 bases match TRBD1. Per germline, CDR1 SGHNT and CDR2 YENEEA. J was trimmed by 6 bases and V by 5 bases; bases with no gene match: 4. This CDR3 region has 14 residues. CDR3 coding DNA: TGTGCCAGCAGCCCCGGACAGGGGGGTCAGCCCCAGCATTTT. It encodes CASSPGQGGQPQHF.

The rearrangement joins TRBV5-6 to TRBJ2-2, with 8 bases identical to TRBD2. The CDR3 consists of 14 residues. Trimming removed 4 bases from V and 4 bases from J; junction bases left unmatched: 3. Germline CDR1 SGHDT, CDR2 YYEEEE. The CDR3 is CASSAGTSTGELFF. The CDR3 DNA reads TGTGCCAGCAGCGCCGGGACTAGCACCGGGGAGCTGTTTTTT.

This chain uses TRBV7-3 with TRBJ1-1; D gene uncertain. This CDR3 comprises 14 residues. V was clipped by 1 base and J by 4 bases, with 10 bases between them. CDR1 SGHTA and CDR2 FQGTGA come from the germline V gene. The CDR3 DNA reads TGTGCCAGCAGCTTAAGCCCGGGGAGCACTGAAGCTTTCTTT. This gives the protein CASSLSPGSTEAFF.

The chain combines TRBV5-1 with TRBJ2-6; D not certain. Trimming removed 4 bases at V and 13 bases at J, with 21 bases between. Germline lookup yields CDR1 SGHRS and CDR2 YFSETQ. This CDR3 is 15 amino acids long. This chain's CDR3 is CASSLRSLGSDVLTF. CDR3 sequence (DNA): TGCGCCAGCAGCCTCCGATCTCTGGGCTCGGATGTCCTGACTTTC.

The chain joins TRBV27 to TRBJ2-3; 10 bases are shared with TRBD2. There are 16 residues in the CDR3. Germline V lookup: CDR1 MNHEY, CDR2 SMNVEV (reference sequence). The ends lost 7 bases at V and 5 bases at J; junction bases unmatched: 12. The CDR3 reads CASTQNPGLAIDTQYF. The DNA of the CDR3 is TGTGCCAGCACCCAAAACCCGGGACTAGCGATAGATACGCAGTATTTT.

V gene TRBV6-5 combines with J gene TRBJ1-2; no clear D gene. Trimming took off 10 bases at V and 7 bases at J, with 16 bases between the two ends. Germline V gene sequence: CDR1 MNHEY, CDR2 SVGAGI. CDR3 length equals 12 residues. The CDR3 DNA reads TGTGCCACCCAGGCACCCCTGAGTGGCTACACCTTC. Translated: CATQAPLSGYTF.

This chain uses TRBV13 with TRBJ1-1; no definite D call. CDR1 is PRHDT, CDR2 FYEKMQ, per germline (reference sequence). The CDR3 spans 16 residues. V was pared by 5 bases and J by 0 bases, with 16 bases between. The CDR3 DNA is TGTGCCAGCAGCCCTTCTTACGGAAGGATGAACACTGAAGCTTTCTTT. It encodes CASSPSYGRMNTEAFF.

CDR3 region: CASSLPGTSGNEQFF. CDR3 bases: TGTGCCAGCAGCTTACCCGGGACTAGCGGCAATGAGCAGTTCTTC. The chain employs TRBV7-2 and TRBJ2-1, with 11 bases matching TRBD2. CDR3 length equals 15 residues. V gave up 2 bases and J gave up 6 bases; unmatched junction bases: 3. Germline CDR1 SGHTA, CDR2 FQGNSA.

The J gene is TRBJ2-1, the V gene TRBV7-6; D is uncertain. V dropped 2 bases and J dropped 8 bases, with 16 bases sitting between them. This CDR3 comprises 15 residues. From germline, CDR1 is SGHVS and CDR2 FNYEAQ. CDR3 protein: CASSLNLGMRDEQFF. The CDR3 region has the DNA TGTGCCAGCAGCTTAAATTTGGGGATGAGAGATGAGCAGTTCTTC.

The V call is TRBV9, the J call TRBJ2-1; TRBD2 agrees at 9 bases. Per the germline V gene, CDR1 is SGDLS and CDR2 is YYNGEE. V lost 3 bases and J lost 4; bases outside the gene matches: 5. This CDR3 comprises 15 residues. CDR3 residues: CASSETSGEYNEQFF. The CDR3 bases are TGTGCCAGCAGCGAGACTAGCGGAGAGTACAATGAGCAGTTCTTC.

The rearrangement links TRBV7-2 to TRBJ2-7, with D perhaps assigned TRBD1 or TRBD2 (5 bases each). V was trimmed by 2 bases and J by 5 bases, leaving 19 bases between them. CDR3 size: 16 residues. The germline gives CDR1 SGHTA, CDR2 FQGNSA. CDR3 DNA: TGTGCCAGCAGCTTACTTGGGGGAATCCCCGCTCACGAGCAGTACTTC. Protein: CASSLLGGIPAHEQYF.

The chain couples TRBV7-8 to TRBJ1-2; 7 bases line up with TRBD1. Germline CDR1 is SGHVS and CDR2 is FQNEAQ. The CDR3 extends over 18 amino acids. J gave up 4 bases and V 1 base, and 15 bases lay outside the gene matches. The CDR3 loop is CASSLVASGTEYTYGYTF. The CDR3 coding sequence is TGTGCCAGCAGCTTAGTGGCGTCAGGGACAGAATATACCTATGGCTACACCTTC.

The V gene is TRBV11-2, the J gene TRBJ1-4; no clear D gene. The germline CDR1 and CDR2 sequences are SGHAT and FQNNGV. V gave up 3 bases and J gave up 8 bases, with 10 bases separating them. CDR3 size: 13 residues. The chain's CDR3 is CASSFRRYEKLFF. DNA for the CDR3: TGTGCCAGCAGCTTCAGGCGATACGAAAAACTGTTTTTT. Complete variable domain (other parts from reference TRBV11-2 and TRBJ1-4): EAGVAQSPRYKIIEKRQSVAFWCNPISGHATLYWYQQILGQGPKLLIQFQNNGVVDDSQLPKDRFSAERLKGVDSTLKIQPAKLEDSAVYLCASSFRRYEKLFFGSGTQLSVL.

The gene calls are TRBV5-1 and TRBJ2-1; 7 nucleotides match TRBD1. V lost 2 bases, J lost 7 bases, and 9 bases stayed unmatched. CDR1 is SGHRS and CDR2 is YFSETQ in the germline V gene. The CDR3 totals 15 residues. This chain's CDR3 is CASSFSTGRENEQFF. Written as DNA, the CDR3 is TGCGCCAGCAGCTTCTCGACAGGGAGAGAAAATGAGCAGTTCTTC.

The V gene is TRBV29-1, the J gene TRBJ2-3; no definite D call. V shed 4 bases and J shed 4 bases, with 3 bases lying between them. The CDR3 spans 10 residues. Germline CDR1 reads SQVTM; CDR2 reads ANQGSEA. This CDR3 reads CSVGADTQYF. The CDR3 DNA reads TGCAGCGTTGGGGCAGATACGCAGTATTTT.

This chain links TRBV29-1 with TRBJ1-3, with 8 bases matching TRBD1. V was pared by 6 bases and J by 0 bases, with 7 bases of the junction left unmatched. The CDR3 runs to 15 residues. Germline-derived CDR1 and CDR2 are SQVTM and ANQGSEA. The CDR3 nucleotides are TGCAGCGTGCAGGGGGCCCCACTCTCTGGAAACACCATATATTTT. This codes for CSVQGAPLSGNTIYF.

The J gene is TRBJ2-7, the V gene TRBV30; D unclear. V was pared by 3 bases and J by 3 bases, with 6 bases between. CDR1 and CDR2 (germline): GTSNPN, SVGIG (reference sequence). CDR3 length equals 11 residues. The CDR3, as DNA: TGTGCCTGGAGGCCCAACTACGAGCAGTACTTC. Translated: CAWRPNYEQYF.

This clone was seen a single time. The chain joins TRBV28 to TRBJ2-2; the D is unclear. V was clipped by 0 bases and J by 0 bases, with 20 bases between them. The CDR3 runs 20 residues. From germline, CDR1 is MDHEN and CDR2 SYDVKM. The CDR3 sequence: CASSLWWNWQDISNTGELFF. CDR3 in DNA: TGTGCCAGCAGTTTATGGTGGAATTGGCAGGATATTTCGAACACCGGGGAGCTGTTTTTT.